Listed below are T cell receptor beta chains from one sample, sequenced in a study of patients and donors after allogeneic stem cell transplantation. MiXCR was run by TCRdb on the RT-PCR reads, yielding one entry per CDR3 protein. The sample records approximately 170,000 distinct CDR3 sequences, 24% being singletons. Material: blood, either unsorted or a sorted T cell fraction (not recorded which). These TCRs come from a human donor who was either an allogeneic HSCT recipient or a stem cell or donor lymphocyte infusion donor (not recorded which). It is not recorded whose cells these are; they may come from a transplant donor. The conserved cysteine and the conserved F or W are not part of the CDR3 here. Each record gives: V gene, CDR3 protein.

V: TRBV5-1; CDR3: ASSLAHGGNTIY
V: TRBV20-1; CDR3: SARDRGGIWDNEQF
V: TRBV20-1; CDR3: SAGGGPQH
V: TRBV12-3/TRBV12-4; CDR3: ASSTAFSIVDTQY
V: TRBV7-9; CDR3: ASSLWRSSGRAYEQY
V: TRBV5-1; CDR3: ASSLDVNTEAF
V: TRBV5-1; CDR3: ASSLDAGANVLT
V: TRBV5-1; CDR3: ASSFPDSRDIQY
V: TRBV4-1; CDR3: ASSQETGWSEAF
V: TRBV12-3/TRBV12-4; CDR3: ASSLIYYQETQY
V: TRBV12-3/TRBV12-4; CDR3: ASSLTAEAF
V: TRBV5-1; CDR3: ASSSGQGDAEAF
V: TRBV4-2; CDR3: ASSQLGLAGNTDTQY
V: TRBV4-1; CDR3: ASSQVTGGGEYGYT
V: TRBV10-3; CDR3: AISRGQGRNEQF
V: TRBV19; CDR3: ASSIPPYSNQPQH
V: TRBV10-3; CDR3: ASKFGQGDQPQH
V: TRBV7-8; CDR3: ASITGRVFTGELF
V: TRBV12-3/TRBV12-4; CDR3: ASSPTGPPPLH
V: TRBV5-1; CDR3: ASSLGGLGRSPLH
V: TRBV7-8; CDR3: ASSLVGRSSYNEQF
V: TRBV12-3/TRBV12-4; CDR3: ASSIWNSYEQY
V: TRBV18; CDR3: ASSPPDGLYLA
V: TRBV20-1; CDR3: SARRAGSRSNTGELF
V: TRBV14; CDR3: ASSQDARPPNEKLF
V: TRBV5-1; CDR3: ASSLVWGSNEQF
V: TRBV7-3; CDR3: ASSLRGQGAPTS
V: TRBV12-3/TRBV12-4; CDR3: ASSSPGQVSNQPQH
V: TRBV6-1; CDR3: ASSKPVQNTEAF
V: TRBV29-1; CDR3: SVNNRDTST